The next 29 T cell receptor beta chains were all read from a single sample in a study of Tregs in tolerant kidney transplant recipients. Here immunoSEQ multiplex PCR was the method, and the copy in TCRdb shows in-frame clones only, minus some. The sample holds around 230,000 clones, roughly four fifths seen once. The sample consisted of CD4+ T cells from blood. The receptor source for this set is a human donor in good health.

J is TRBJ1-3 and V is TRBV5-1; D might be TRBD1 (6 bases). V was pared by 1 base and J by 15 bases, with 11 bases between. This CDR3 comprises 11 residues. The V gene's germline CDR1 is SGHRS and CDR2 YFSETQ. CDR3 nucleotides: TGCGCCAGCAGCTTGATGGACAGAGCATATTTT. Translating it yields CASSLMDRAYF.

CDR3 amino acids: CSAMRGSPLHF. The CDR3, as DNA: TGCAGTGCTATGAGGGGGTCACCCCTCCACTTT. The chain uses TRBV20-1 and TRBJ1-6; D is perhaps TRBD1 (6 bases). The CDR3 runs 11 residues. The V end was cut by 4 bases, the J end by 10 bases, with 8 bases between. CDR1 and CDR2 from the germline V gene are DFQATT and SNEGSKA (reference sequence).

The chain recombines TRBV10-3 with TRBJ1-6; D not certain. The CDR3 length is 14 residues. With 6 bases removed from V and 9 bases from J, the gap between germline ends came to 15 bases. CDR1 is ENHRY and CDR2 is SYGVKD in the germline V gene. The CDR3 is CAISARSLGSPLHF. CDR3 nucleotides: TGTGCCATCAGCGCCCGATCCCTCGGTTCACCCCTCCACTTT.

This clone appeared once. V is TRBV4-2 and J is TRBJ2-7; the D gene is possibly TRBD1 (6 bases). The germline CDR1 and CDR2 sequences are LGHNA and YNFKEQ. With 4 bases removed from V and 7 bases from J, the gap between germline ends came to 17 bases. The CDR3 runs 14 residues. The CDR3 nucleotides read TGTGCCAGCAGCCGGGGGCAGGGTCCGCGGGAGCAGTACTTC. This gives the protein CASSRGQGPREQYF.

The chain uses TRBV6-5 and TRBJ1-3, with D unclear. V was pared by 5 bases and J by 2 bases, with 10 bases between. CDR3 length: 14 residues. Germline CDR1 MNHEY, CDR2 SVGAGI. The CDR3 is CASSIAPTGNTIYF. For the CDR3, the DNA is TGTGCCAGCAGTATCGCCCCGACTGGAAACACCATATATTTT.

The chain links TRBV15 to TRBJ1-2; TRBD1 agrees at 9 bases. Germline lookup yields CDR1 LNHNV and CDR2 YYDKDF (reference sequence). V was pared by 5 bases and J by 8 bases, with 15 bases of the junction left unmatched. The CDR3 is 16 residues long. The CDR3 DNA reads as TGTGCCACCAGCCCAACTCTTACAGGGGGCGCGAGGGGCTACACCTTC. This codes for CATSPTLTGGARGYTF. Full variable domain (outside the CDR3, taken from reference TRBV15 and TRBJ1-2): DAMVIQNPRYQVTQFGKPVTLSCSQTLNHNVMYWYQQKSSQAPKLLFHYYDKDFNNEADTPDNFQSRRPNTSFCFLDIRSPGLGDTAMYLCATSPTLTGGARGYTFGSGTRLTVV.

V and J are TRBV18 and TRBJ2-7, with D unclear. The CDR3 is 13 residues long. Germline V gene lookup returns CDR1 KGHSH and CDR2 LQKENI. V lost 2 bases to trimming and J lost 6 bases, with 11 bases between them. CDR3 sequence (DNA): TGTGCCAGCTCACCAAGCGCGGCTCCCGAGCAGTACTTC. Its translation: CASSPSAAPEQYF. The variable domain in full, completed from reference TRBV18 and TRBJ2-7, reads NAGVMQNPRHLVRRRGQEARLRCSPMKGHSHVYWYRQLPEEGLKFMVYLQKENIIDESGMPKERFSAEFPKEGPSILRIQQVVRGDSAAYFCASSPSAAPEQYFGPGTRLTVT.

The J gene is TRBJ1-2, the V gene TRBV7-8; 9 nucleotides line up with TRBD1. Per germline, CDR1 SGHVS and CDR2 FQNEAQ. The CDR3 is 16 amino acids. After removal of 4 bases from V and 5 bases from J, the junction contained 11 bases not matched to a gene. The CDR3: CASSSAPTGGRYGYTF. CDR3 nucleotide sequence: TGTGCCAGCAGCTCCGCCCCTACAGGGGGCAGGTATGGCTACACCTTC.

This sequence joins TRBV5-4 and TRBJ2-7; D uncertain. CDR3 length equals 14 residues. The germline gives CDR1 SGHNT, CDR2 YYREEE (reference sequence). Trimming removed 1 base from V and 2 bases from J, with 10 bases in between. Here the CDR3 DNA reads TGTGCCAGCAGCTTGCAGAACTTGGCCTACGAGCAGTACTTC. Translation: CASSLQNLAYEQYF.

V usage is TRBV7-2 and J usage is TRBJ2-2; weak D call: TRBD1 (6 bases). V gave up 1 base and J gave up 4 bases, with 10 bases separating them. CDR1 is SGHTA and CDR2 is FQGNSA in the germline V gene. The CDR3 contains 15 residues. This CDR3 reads CASSLEGTSTGELFF. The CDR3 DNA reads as TGTGCCAGCAGCTTAGAGGGGACAAGCACCGGGGAGCTGTTTTTT.

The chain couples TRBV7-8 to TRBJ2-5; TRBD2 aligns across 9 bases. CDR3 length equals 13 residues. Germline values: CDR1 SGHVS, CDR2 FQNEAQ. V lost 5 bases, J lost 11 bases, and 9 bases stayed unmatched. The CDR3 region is CASSRGTSPNQYF. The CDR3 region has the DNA TGTGCCAGCAGCAGAGGGACTAGCCCTAATCAGTACTTC.

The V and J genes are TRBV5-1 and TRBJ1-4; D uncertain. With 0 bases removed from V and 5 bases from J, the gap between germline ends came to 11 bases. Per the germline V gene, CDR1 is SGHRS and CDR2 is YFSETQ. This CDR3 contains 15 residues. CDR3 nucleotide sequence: TGCGCCAGCAGCTTGGCGGCAGGTGAAAATGAAAAACTGTTTTTT. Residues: CASSLAAGENEKLFF.

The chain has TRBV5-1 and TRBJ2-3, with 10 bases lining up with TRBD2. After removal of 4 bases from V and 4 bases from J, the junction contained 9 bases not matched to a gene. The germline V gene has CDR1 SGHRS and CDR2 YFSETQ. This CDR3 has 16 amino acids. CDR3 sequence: CASSHSGGTRADTQYF. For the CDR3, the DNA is TGCGCCAGCAGCCATAGCGGGGGGACGCGGGCAGATACGCAGTATTTT.

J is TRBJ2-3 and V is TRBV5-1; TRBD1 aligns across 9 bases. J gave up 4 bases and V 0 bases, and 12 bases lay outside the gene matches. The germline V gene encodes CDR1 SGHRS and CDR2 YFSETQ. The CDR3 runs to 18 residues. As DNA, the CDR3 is TGCGCCAGCAGCTTGGCCATAGTCCTACAGGGGGCCGCAGATACGCAGTATTTT. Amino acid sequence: CASSLAIVLQGAADTQYF.

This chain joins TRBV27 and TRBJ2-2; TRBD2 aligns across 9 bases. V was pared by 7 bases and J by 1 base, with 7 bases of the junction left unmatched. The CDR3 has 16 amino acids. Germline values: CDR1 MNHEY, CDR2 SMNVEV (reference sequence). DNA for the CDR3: TGTGCCAGCAAAAGAGCAGCGGGAGGGAACACCGGGGAGCTGTTTTTT. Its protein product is CASKRAAGGNTGELFF.

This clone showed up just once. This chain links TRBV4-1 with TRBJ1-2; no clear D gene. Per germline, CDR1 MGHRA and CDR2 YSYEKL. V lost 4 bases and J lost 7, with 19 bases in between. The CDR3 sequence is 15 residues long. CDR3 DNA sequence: TGCGCCAGCAGCCCCCTGCCATTCGGTTCGGGTGGCTACACCTTC. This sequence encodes CASSPLPFGSGGYTF.

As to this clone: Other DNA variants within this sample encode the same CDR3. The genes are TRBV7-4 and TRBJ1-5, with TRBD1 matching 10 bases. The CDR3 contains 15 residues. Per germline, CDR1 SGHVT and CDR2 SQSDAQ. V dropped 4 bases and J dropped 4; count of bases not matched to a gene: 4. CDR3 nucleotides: TGTGCCAGCAGCTATCGGACAGGGGGTAATCAGCCCCAGCATTTT. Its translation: CASSYRTGGNQPQHF.

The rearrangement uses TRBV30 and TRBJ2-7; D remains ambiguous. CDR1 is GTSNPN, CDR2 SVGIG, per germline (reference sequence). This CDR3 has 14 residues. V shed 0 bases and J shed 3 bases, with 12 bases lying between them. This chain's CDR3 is CAWSVSGYHYEQYF. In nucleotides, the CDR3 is TGTGCCTGGAGTGTATCCGGCTACCACTACGAGCAGTACTTC.

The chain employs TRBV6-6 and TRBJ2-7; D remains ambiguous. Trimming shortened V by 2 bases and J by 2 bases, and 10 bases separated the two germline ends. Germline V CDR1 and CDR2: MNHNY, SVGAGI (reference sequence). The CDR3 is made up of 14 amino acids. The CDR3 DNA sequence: TGTGCCAGCAGTTACGGCTCGGCAACCTACGAGCAGTACTTC. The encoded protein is CASSYGSATYEQYF.

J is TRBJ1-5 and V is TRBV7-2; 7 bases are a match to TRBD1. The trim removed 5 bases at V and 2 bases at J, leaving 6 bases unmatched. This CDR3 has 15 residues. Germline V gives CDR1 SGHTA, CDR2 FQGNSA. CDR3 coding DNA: TGTGCCAGCAGCCGGGACAGCGGAGGCAATCAGCCCCAGCATTTT. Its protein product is CASSRDSGGNQPQHF.

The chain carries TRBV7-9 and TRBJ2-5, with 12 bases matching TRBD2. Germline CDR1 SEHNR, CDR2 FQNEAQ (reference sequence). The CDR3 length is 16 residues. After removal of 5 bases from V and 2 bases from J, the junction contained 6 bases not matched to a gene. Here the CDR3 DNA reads TGTGCCAGCAGCCCGACTAGCGGGGGCCTACAAGAGACCCAGTACTTC. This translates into CASSPTSGGLQETQYF.

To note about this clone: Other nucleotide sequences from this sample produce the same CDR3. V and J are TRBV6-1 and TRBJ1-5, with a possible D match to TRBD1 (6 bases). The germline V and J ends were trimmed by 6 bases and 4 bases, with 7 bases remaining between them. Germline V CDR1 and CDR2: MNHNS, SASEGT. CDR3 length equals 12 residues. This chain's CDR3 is CASSQGNQPQHF. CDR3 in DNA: TGTGCCAGCAGCCAGGGGAATCAGCCCCAGCATTTT.

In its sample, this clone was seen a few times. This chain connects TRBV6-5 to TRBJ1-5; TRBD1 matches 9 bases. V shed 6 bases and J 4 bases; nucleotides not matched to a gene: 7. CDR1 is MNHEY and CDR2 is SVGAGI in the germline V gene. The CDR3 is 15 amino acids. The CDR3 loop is CASSTDRGGNQPQHF. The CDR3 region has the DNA TGTGCCAGCAGCACCGACAGGGGGGGAAATCAGCCCCAGCATTTT.

CDR3 loop: CASSLESLANYGYTF. CDR3 bases: TGCGCCAGCAGCCTGGAGTCGTTAGCTAACTATGGCTACACCTTC. The chain employs TRBV5-1 and TRBJ1-2; D gene ambiguous. V dropped 4 bases and J dropped 0 bases, with 13 bases sitting between them. The CDR3 contains 15 residues. In germline, CDR1 is SGHRS, CDR2 YFSETQ.

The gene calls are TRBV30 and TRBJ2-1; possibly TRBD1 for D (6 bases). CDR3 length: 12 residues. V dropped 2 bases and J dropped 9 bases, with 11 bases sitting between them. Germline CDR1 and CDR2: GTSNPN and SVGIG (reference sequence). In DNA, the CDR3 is TGTGCCTGGAGTCCAGGGGCTACTGAGCAGTTCTTC. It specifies CAWSPGATEQFF.

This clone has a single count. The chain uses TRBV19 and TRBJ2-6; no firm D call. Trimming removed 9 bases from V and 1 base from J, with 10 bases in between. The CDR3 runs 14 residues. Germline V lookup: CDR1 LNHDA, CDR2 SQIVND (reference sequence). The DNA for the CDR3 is TGTGCCAGCCGGCCCAGGTCTGGGGCCAACGTCCTGACTTTC. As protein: CASRPRSGANVLTF.

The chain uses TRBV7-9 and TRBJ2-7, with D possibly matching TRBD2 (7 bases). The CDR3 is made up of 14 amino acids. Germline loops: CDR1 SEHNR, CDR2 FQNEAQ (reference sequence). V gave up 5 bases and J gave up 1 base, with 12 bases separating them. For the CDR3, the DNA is TGTGCCAGCAGCCAAGGGGGGGATTCCTACGAGCAGTACTTC. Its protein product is CASSQGGDSYEQYF.

CDR3 nucleotides: TGTGCCAGCAGACTTTATACCGGGGAGCTGTTTTTT. The encoded protein is CASRLYTGELFF. This rearrangement joins TRBV6-5 to TRBJ2-2; no firm D call. CDR3 size: 12 residues. Germline CDR1 MNHEY, CDR2 SVGAGI. The V gene lost 6 bases and the J gene lost 5 bases, with 7 bases spanning the gap.

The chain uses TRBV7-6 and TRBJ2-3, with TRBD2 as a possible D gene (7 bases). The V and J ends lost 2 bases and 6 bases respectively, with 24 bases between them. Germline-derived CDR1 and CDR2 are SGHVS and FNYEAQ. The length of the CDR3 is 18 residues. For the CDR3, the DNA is TGTGCCAGCAGCTTAATAAGGGGGGGAGCGCGAGCAGGGGATACGCAGTATTTT. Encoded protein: CASSLIRGGARAGDTQYF.